This T cell receptor (beta chain) is from a study of long-term antiretroviral therapy in people with HIV. General study results and limits: ART adherence, viral resistance and therapy changes were not recorded. Patients on ART gained diversity, which nonetheless stayed below transplant donor controls. Clonotypes expanded prior to ART showed repertoire dominance at all sampled time points.

This clone was observed once. Its antigen is not identified. Each specimen consisted of roughly 1-10 million cryopreserved PBMC prior to extraction of DNA. They ran version v3.0 of the immunoSEQ assay at survey level. Sequencing was performed with immunoSEQ multiplex PCR; in TCRdb, only in-frame clones are kept and a portion is missing. The table lists roughly 18,000 clones, 90% to 95% of them singletons, with around a tenth in the top ten. This CDR3 contains 14 residues. Trimming took off 0 bases at V and 4 bases at J, with 10 bases between the two ends. Germline CDR1 reads SGHRS; CDR2 reads YFSETQ. The sample in question was unsorted PBMCs, obtained 3 years after starting antiretroviral therapy. The gene calls are TRBV5-1 and TRBJ2-5; a weak D match, TRBD1 (5 bases). The receptor was isolated from a man aged 50-59 years with HIV. Written as DNA, the CDR3 is TGCGCCAGCAGCTTGGAGGGGAAGAGAGAGACCCAGTACTTC. It specifies CASSLEGKRETQYF.